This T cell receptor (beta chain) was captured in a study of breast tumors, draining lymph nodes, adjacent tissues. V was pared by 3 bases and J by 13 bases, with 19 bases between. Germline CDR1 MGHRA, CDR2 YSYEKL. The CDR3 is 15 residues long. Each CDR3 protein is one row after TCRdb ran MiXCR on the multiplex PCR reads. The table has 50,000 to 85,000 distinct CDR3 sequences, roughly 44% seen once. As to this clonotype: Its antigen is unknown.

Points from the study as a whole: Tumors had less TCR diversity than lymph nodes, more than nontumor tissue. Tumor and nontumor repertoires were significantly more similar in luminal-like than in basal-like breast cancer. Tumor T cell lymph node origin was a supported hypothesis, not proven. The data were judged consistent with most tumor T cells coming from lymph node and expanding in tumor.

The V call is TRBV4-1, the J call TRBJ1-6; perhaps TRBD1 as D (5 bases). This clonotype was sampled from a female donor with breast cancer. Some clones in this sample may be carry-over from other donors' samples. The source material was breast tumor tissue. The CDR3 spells CASSHGTSGTGPLHF. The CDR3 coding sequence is TGCGCCAGCAGCCACGGGACTTCAGGGACCGGGCCCCTCCACTTT.